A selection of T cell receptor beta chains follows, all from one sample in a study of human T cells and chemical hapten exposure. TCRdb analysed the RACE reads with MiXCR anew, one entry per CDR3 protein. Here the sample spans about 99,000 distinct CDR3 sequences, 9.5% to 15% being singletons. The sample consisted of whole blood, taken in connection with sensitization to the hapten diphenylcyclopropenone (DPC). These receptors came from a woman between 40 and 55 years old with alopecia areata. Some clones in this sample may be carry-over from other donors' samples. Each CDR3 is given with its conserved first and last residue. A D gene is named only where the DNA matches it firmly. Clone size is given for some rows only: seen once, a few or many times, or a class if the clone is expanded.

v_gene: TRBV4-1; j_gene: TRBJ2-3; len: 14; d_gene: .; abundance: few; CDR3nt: TGCGCCAGCAGCCAAAACTTAGGGATGGATACGCAGTATTTT; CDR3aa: CASSQNLGMDTQYF
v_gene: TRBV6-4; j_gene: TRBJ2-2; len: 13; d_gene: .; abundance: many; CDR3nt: TGTGCCAGCAGTGACTCGGACACCGGGGAGCTGTTTTTT; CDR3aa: CASSDSDTGELFF
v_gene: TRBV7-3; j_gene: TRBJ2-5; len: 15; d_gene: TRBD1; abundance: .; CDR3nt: TGTGCCAGCAGCTTAAGTCACAGGGGTCAAGAGACCCAGTACTTC; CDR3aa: CASSLSHRGQETQYF
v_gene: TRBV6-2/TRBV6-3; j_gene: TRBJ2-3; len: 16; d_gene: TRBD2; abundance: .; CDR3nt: TGTGCCAGCATTACGGGACTAGCGGGAAAAACAGATACGCAGTATTTT; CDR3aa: CASITGLAGKTDTQYF
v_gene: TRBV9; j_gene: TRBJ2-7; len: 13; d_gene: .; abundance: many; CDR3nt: TGTGCCAGCAGCGTAGGCGTCAGCTACGAGCAGTACTTC; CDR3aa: CASSVGVSYEQYF
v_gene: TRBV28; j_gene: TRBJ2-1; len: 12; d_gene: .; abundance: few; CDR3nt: TGTGCCAGCAGTTCAATGGGGCATGAGCAGTTCTTC; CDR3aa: CASSSMGHEQFF
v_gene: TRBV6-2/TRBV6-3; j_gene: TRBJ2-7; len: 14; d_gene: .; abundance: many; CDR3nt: TGTGCCAGCACCGGGACTGCAAGCTCCTACGAGCAGTACTTC; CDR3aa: CASTGTASSYEQYF
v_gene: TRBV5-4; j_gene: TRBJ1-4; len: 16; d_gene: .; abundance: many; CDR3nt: TGTGCCAGCAGCCCAAGGGGGGCTGGAGGTAATGAAAAACTGTTTTTT; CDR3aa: CASSPRGAGGNEKLFF
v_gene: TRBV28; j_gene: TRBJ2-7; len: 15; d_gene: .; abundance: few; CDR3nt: TGTGCCAGCAGTTTGATCGGGGGATCATCCTACGAGCAGTACTTC; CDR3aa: CASSLIGGSSYEQYF
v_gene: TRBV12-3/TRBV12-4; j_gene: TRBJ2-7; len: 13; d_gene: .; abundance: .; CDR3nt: TGTGCCAGCACCAGAGACGGGCCCTACGAGCAGTACTTC; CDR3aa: CASTRDGPYEQYF
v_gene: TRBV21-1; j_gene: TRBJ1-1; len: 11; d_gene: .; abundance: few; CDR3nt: TGTGCCAGCACCCCCCGGACTGAAGCTTTCTTT; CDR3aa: CASTPRTEAFF
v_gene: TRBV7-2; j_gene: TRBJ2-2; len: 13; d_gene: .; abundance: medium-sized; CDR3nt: TGTGCCAGCAGCTTAGTGGGGCCCGGGGAGCTGTTTTTT; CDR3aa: CASSLVGPGELFF
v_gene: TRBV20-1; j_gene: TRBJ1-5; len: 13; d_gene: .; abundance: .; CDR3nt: TGCAGTGCTAGGGGGCAGGGCAATCAGCCCCAGCATTTT; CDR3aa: CSARGQGNQPQHF
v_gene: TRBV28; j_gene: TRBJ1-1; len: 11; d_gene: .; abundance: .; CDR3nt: TGTGCCAGCAAGGTGAACACTGAAGCTTTCTTT; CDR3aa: CASKVNTEAFF
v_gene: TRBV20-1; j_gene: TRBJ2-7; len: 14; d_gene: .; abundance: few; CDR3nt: TGCAGTGCTAGCGGGACGGGAGCTGAATACGAGCAGTACTTC; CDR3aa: CSASGTGAEYEQYF
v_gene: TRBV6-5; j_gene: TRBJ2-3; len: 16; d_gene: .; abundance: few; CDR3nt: TGTGCCAGCAGTTACTCGAAGGGGCTTGGCACAGATACGCAGTATTTT; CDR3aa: CASSYSKGLGTDTQYF
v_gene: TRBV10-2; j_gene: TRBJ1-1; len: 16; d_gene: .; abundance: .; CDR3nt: TGCGCCAGCAGTGAGGCGGGGGGCTTTGAGAACACTGAAGCTTTCTTT; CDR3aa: CASSEAGGFENTEAFF
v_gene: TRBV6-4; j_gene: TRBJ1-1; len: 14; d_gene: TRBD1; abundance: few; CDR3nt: TGTGCCAGCTCGGTCGGGGGGACAGGAGATCGGGCTTTCTTT; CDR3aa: CASSVGGTGDRAFF
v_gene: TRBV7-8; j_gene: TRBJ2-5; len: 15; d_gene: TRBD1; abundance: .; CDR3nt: TGTGCCAGCAGTGACAGGGGACCACCGGAAGAGACCCAGTACTTC; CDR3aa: CASSDRGPPEETQYF
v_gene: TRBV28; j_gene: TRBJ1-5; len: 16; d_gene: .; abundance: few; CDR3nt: TGTGCCAGCATACAGTTGCCGAGGTTACCCAATCAGCCCCAGCATTTT; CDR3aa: CASIQLPRLPNQPQHF
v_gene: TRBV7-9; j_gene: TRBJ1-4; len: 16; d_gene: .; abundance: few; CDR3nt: TGTGCCAGCAGCCCCGAAGGTCTATCCCTAAATGAAAAACTGTTTTTT; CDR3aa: CASSPEGLSLNEKLFF
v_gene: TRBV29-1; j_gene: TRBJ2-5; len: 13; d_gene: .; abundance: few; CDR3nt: TGCAGCGTTAGCAGAGAGAGGCGCGAGACCCAGTACTTC; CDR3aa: CSVSRERRETQYF
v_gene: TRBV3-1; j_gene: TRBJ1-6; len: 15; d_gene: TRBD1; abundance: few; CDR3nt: TGTGCCAGCAGCCAATCCCCAGGGGGCGGTTCACCCCTCCACTTT; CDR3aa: CASSQSPGGGSPLHF
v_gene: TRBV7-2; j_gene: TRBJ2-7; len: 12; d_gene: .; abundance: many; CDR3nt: TGTGCCAGCAGCGCCCGGAGGGGCGAGCAGTACTTC; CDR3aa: CASSARRGEQYF
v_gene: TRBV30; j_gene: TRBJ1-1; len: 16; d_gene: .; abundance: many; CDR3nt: TGTGCCTGGAGTGTCCGTTATATGGGGTCGAACGCTGAAGCTTTCTTT; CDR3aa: CAWSVRYMGSNAEAFF
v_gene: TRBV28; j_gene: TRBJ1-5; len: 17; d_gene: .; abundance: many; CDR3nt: TGTGCCAGCAGCAACCCTATCCTTCATAAATTGCGTCAGCCCCAGCATTTT; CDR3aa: CASSNPILHKLRQPQHF
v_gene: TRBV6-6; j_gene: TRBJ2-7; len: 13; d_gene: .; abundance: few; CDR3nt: TGTGCCAGCAAGGGAGCTAGCGCCTACGAGCAGTACTTC; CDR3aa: CASKGASAYEQYF
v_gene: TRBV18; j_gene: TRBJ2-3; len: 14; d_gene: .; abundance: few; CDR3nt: TGTGCCAGCTCACCAAACGAAGACACAGATACGCAGTATTTT; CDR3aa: CASSPNEDTDTQYF
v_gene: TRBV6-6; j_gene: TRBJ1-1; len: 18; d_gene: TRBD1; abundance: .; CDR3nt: TGTGCCAGCAGTAGGATTCCGGGACAGGGGGGAGGGAGTACTGAAGCTTTCTTT; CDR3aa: CASSRIPGQGGGSTEAFF
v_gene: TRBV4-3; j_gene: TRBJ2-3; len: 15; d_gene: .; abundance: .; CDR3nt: TGCGCCAGCAGCCAAGATGGACTCTACACAGATACGCAGTATTTT; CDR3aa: CASSQDGLYTDTQYF
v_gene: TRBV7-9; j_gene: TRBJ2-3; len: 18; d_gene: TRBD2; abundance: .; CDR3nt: TGTGCCAGCAGCTTAGCAGCTACTAGCGGGTCCGGCGCAGATACGCAGTATTTT; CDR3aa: CASSLAATSGSGADTQYF
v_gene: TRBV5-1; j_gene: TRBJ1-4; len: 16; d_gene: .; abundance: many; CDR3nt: TGCGCCAGCAGCTTGGTTGGAGGGATGACGGATGAAAAACTGTTTTTT; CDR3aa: CASSLVGGMTDEKLFF
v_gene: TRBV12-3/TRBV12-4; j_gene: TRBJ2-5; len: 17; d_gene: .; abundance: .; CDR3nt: TGTGCCAGCAGCCTCTTGGGGGAAGGAACCCTCCGAGAGACCCAGTACTTC; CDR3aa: CASSLLGEGTLRETQYF
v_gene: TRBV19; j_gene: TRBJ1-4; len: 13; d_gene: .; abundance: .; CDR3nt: TGTGCCAGTAGCCCCGTTTCAGGGGAAAAACTGTTTTTT; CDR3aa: CASSPVSGEKLFF
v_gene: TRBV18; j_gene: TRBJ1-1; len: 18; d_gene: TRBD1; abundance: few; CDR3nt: TGTGCCAGCTCACCATCTGGCGGTACAGGGGGTAGGAAGACTGAAGCTTTCTTT; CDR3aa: CASSPSGGTGGRKTEAFF
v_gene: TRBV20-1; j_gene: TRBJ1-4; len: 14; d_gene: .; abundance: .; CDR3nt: TGCAGTGCTTTGGGGGCGGGACAAAAGGAAAAACTGTTTTTT; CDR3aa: CSALGAGQKEKLFF
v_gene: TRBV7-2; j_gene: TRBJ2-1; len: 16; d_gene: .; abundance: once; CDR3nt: TGTACCAGCAGCTTAGCCCCGTTCTTTCACGAGGGTGAGCAGTTCTTC; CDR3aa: CTSSLAPFFHEGEQFF
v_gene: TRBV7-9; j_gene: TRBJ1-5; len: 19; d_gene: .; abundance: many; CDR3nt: TGTGCCAGCAGCCTAGGTTGGGGCACAGGTCCCAACGGAAATCAGCCCCAGCATTTT; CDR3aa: CASSLGWGTGPNGNQPQHF
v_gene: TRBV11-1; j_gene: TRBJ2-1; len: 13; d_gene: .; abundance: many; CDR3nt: TGTGCCACCGGCGGGCACACGGAGAATGAGCAGTTCTTC; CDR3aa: CATGGHTENEQFF